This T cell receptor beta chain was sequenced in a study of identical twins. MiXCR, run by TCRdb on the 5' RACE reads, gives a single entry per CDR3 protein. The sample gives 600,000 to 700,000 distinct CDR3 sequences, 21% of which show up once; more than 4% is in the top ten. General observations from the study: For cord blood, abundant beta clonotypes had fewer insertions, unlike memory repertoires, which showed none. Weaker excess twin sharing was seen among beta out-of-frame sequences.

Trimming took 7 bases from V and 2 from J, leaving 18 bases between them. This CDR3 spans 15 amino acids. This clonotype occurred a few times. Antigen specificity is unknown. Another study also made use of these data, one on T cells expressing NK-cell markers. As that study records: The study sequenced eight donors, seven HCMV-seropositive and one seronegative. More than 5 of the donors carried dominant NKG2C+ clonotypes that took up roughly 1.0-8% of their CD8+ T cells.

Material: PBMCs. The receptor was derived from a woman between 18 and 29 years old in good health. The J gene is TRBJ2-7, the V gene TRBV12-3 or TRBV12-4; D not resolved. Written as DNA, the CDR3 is TGTGCCAGCACCTCCCCGATTAAAGGCACCTACGAGCAGTACTTC. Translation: CASTSPIKGTYEQYF.